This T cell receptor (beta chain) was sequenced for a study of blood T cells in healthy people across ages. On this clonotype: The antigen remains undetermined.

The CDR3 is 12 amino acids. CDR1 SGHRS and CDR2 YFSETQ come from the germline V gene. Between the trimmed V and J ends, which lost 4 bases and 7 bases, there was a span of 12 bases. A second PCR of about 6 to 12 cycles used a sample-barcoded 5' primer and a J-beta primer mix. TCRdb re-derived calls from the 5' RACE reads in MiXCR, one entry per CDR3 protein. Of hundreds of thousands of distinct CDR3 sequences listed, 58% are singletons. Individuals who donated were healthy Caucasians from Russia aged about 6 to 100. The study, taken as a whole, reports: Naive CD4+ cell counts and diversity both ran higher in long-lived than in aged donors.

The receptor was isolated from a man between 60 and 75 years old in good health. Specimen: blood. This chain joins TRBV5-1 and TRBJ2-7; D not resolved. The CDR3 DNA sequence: TGCGCCAGCAGCGCTCCCAGCCTAGAGCAGTACTTC. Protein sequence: CASSAPSLEQYF.